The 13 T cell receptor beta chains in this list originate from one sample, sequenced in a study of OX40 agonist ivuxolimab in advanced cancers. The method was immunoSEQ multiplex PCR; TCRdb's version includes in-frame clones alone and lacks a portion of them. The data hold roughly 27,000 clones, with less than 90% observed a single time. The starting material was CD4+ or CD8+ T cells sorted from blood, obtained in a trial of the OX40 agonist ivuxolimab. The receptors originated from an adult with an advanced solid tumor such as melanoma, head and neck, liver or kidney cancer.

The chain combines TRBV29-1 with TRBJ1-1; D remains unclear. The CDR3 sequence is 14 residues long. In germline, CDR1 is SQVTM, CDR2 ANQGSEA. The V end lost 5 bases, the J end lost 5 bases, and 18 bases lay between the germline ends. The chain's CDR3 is CSVLLGLRRTEAFF. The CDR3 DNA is TGCAGCGTTTTACTCGGGCTGAGGAGAACTGAAGCTTTCTTT.

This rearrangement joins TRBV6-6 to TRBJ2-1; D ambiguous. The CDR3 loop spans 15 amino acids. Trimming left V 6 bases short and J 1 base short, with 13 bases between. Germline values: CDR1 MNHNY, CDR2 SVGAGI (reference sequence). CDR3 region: CASRGTAFSYNEQFF. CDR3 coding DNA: TGTGCCAGCAGGGGTACGGCATTTTCCTACAATGAGCAGTTCTTC.

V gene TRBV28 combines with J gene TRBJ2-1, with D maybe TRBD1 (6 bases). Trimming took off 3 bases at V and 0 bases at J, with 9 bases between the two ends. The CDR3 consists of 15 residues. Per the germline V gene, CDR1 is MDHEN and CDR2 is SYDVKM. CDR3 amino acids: CASSFTGSSYNEQFF. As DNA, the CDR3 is TGTGCCAGCAGTTTTACAGGGAGCTCCTACAATGAGCAGTTCTTC.

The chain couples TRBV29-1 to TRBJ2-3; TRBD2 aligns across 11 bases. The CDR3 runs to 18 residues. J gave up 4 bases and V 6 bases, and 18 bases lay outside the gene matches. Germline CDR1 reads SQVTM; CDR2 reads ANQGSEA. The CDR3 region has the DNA TGCAGCGTCCCCGGAGGGCTAGCGGGGGGTCGGAGTCCAGATACGCAGTATTTT. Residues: CSVPGGLAGGRSPDTQYF.

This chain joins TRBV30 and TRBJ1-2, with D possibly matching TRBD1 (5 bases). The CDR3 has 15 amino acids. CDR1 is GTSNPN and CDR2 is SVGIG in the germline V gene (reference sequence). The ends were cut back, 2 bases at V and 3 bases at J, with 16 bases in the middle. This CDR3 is CAWSRIRTGDYGYTF. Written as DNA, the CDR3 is TGTGCCTGGAGTCGGATCCGAACAGGCGACTATGGCTACACCTTC.

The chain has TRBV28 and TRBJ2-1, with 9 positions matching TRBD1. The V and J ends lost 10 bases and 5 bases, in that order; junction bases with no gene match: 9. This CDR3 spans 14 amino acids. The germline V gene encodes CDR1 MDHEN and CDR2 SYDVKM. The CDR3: CATSDRGTHNEQFF. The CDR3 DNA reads TGTGCCACCTCGGACAGGGGAACTCACAATGAGCAGTTCTTC.

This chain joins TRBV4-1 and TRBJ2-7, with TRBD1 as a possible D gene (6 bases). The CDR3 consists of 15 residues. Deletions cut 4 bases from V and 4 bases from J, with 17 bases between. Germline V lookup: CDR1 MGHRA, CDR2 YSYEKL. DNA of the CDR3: TGCGCCAGCAGCCCCCGGGACATCGAACCGTACGAGCAGTACTTC. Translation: CASSPRDIEPYEQYF.

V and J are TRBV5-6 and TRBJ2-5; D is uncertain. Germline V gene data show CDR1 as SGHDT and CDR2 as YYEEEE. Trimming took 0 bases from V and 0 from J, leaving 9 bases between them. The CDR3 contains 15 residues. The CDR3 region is CASSLVFGDQETQYF. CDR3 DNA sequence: TGTGCCAGCAGCTTGGTGTTCGGCGACCAAGAGACCCAGTACTTC.

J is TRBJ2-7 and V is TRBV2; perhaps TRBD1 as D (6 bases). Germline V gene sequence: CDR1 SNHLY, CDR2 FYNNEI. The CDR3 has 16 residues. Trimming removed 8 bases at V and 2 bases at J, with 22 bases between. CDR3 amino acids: CASGTLPDSFPYEQYF. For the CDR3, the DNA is TGTGCCAGCGGAACCCTGCCGGACAGCTTTCCCTACGAGCAGTACTTC.

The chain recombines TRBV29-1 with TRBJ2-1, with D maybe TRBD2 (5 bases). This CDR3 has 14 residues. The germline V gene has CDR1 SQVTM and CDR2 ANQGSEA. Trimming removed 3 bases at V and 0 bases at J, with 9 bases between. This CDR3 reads CSVDVRGSYNEQFF. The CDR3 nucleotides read TGCAGCGTTGATGTCCGGGGCTCCTACAATGAGCAGTTCTTC.

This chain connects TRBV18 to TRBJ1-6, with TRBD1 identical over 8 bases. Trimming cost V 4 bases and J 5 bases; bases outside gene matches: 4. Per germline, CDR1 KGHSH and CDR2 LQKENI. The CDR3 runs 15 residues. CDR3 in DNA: TGTGCCAGCTCACTCCCGACAGGGGATAATTCACCCCTCCACTTT. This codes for CASSLPTGDNSPLHF.

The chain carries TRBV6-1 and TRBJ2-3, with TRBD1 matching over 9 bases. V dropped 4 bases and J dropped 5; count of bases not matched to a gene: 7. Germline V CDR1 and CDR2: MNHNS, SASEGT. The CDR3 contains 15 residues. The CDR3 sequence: CASSVVRQGGDTQYF. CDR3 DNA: TGTGCCAGCAGTGTTGTACGACAGGGGGGAGATACGCAGTATTTT.

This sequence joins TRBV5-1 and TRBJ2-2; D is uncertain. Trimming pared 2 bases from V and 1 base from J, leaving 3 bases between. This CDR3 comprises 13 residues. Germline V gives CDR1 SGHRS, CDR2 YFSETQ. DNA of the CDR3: TGCGCCAGCAGCTTCTTGAACACCGGGGAGCTGTTTTTT. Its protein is CASSFLNTGELFF. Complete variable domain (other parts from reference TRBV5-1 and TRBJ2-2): KAGVTQTPRYLIKTRGQQVTLSCSPISGHRSVSWYQQTPGQGLQFLFEYFSETQRNKGNFPGRFSGRQFSNSRSEMNVSTLELGDSALYLCASSFLNTGELFFGEGSRLTVL.